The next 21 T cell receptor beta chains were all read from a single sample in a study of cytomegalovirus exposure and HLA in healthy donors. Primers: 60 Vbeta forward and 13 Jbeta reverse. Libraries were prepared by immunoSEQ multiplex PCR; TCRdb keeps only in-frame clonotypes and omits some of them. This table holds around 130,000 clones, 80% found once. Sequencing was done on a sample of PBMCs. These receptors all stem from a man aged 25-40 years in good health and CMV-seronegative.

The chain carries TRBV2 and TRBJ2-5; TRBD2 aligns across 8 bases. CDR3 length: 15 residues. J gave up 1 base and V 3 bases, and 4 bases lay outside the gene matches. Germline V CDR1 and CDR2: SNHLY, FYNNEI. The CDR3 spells CASSDPAGAQETQYF. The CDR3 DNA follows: TGTGCCAGCAGTGACCCAGCGGGGGCCCAAGAGACCCAGTACTTC.

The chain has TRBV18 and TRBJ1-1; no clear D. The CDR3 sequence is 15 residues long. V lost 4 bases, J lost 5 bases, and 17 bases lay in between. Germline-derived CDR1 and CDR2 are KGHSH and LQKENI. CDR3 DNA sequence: TGTGCCAGCTCACGGGGAGTCAATCTGGGGACTGAAGCTTTCTTT. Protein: CASSRGVNLGTEAFF. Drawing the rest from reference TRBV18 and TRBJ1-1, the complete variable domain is NAGVMQNPRHLVRRRGQEARLRCSPMKGHSHVYWYRQLPEEGLKFMVYLQKENIIDESGMPKERFSAEFPKEGPSILRIQQVVRGDSAAYFCASSRGVNLGTEAFFGQGTRLTVV.

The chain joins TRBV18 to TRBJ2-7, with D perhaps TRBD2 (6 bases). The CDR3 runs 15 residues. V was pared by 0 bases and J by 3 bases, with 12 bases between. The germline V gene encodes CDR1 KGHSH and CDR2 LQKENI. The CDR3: CASSPPPGRNYEQYF. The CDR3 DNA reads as TGTGCCAGCTCACCACCTCCCGGGAGAAACTACGAGCAGTACTTC. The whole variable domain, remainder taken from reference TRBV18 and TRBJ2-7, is NAGVMQNPRHLVRRRGQEARLRCSPMKGHSHVYWYRQLPEEGLKFMVYLQKENIIDESGMPKERFSAEFPKEGPSILRIQQVVRGDSAAYFCASSPPPGRNYEQYFGPGTRLTVT.

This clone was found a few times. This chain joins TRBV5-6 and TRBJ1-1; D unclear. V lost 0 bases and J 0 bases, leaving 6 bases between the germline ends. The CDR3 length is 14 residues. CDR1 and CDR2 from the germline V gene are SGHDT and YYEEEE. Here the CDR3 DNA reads TGTGCCAGCAGCTTGGCCTCGGTGAACACTGAAGCTTTCTTT. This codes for CASSLASVNTEAFF.

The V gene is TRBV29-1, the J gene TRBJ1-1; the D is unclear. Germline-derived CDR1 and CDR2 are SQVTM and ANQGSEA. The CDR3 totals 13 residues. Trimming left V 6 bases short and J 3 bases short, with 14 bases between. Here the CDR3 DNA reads TGCAGCGTGAACCCCGGGAGGCACACTGAAGCTTTCTTT. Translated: CSVNPGRHTEAFF.

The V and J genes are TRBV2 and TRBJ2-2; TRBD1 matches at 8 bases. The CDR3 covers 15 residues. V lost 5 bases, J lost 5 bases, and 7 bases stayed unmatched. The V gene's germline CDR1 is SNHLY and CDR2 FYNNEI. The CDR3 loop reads CASSKTGGFTGELFF. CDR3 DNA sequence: TGTGCCAGCAGTAAAACAGGGGGATTTACCGGGGAGCTGTTTTTT.

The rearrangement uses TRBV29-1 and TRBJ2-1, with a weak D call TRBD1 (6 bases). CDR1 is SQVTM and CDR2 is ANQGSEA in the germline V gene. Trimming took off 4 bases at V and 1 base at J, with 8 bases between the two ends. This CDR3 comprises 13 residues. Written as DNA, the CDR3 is TGCAGCGTTGGGACAGATTCCTACAATGAGCAGTTCTTC. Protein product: CSVGTDSYNEQFF.

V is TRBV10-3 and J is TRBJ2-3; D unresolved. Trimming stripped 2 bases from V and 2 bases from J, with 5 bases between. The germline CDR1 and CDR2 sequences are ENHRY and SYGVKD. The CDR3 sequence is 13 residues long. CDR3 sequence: CAISEAHTDTQYF. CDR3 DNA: TGTGCCATCAGTGAGGCACACACAGATACGCAGTATTTT.

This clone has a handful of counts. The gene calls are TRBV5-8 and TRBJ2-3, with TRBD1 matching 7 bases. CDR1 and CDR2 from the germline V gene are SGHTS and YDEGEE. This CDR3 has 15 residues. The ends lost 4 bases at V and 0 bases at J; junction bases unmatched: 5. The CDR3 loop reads CASSAGTASTDTQYF. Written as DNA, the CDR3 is TGTGCCAGCAGCGCCGGGACAGCTAGCACAGATACGCAGTATTTT.

The CDR3 nucleotides are TGTGCCAGCAGCGTCCGGGGGGTCGGGCAGCCCCAGCATTTT. Translating gives CASSVRGVGQPQHF. The rearrangement joins TRBV7-2 to TRBJ1-5; possible D gene TRBD1, 5 bases. V was shortened by 5 bases and J by 7 bases, with 15 bases between the two germline ends. The germline gives CDR1 SGHTA, CDR2 FQGNSA. This CDR3 has 14 residues.

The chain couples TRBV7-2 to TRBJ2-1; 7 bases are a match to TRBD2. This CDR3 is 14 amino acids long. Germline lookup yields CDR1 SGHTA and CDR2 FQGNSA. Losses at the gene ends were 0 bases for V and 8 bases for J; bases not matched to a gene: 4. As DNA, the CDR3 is TGTGCCAGCAGCTTAGCGGGGAGGGTTGATGAGCAGTTCTTC. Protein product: CASSLAGRVDEQFF.

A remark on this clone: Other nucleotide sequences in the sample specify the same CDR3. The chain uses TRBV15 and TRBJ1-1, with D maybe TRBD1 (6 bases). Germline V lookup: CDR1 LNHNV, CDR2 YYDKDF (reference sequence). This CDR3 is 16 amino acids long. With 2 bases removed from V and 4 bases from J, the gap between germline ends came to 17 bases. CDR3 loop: CATSRRYLRGGTEAFF. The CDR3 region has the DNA TGTGCCACCAGCAGAAGATATTTAAGGGGGGGCACTGAAGCTTTCTTT.

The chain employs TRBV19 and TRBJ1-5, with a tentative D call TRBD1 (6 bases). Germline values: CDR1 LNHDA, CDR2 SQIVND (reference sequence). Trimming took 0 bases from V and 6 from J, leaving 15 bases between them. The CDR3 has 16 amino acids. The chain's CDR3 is CASSIDRGFRRQPQHF. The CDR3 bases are TGTGCCAGTAGTATAGACAGGGGATTTAGGCGTCAGCCCCAGCATTTT.

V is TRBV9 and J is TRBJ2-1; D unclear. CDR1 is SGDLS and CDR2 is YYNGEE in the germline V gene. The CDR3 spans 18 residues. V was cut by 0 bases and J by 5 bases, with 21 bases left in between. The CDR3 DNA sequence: TGTGCCAGCAGCGTAGGTTTCGGTCGTCTCCTTAATGACAATGAGCAGTTCTTC. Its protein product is CASSVGFGRLLNDNEQFF.

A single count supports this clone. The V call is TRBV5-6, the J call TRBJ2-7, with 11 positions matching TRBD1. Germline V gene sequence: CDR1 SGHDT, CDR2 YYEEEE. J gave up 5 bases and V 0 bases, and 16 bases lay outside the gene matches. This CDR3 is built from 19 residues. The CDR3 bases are TGTGCCAGCAGCTTGGAATGGACAGGGGGCTTCTCGGGTTTGAACGAGCAGTACTTC. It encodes CASSLEWTGGFSGLNEQYF.

CDR3 sequence: CASSKGQSTDTQYF. Written as DNA, the CDR3 is TGCGCCAGCAGTAAGGGACAGAGCACAGATACGCAGTATTTT. V and J are TRBV10-1 and TRBJ2-3; 7 bases agree with TRBD1. The CDR3 has 14 residues. V lost 5 bases, J lost 0 bases, and 2 bases stayed unmatched. From germline, CDR1 is WNHNN and CDR2 SYGVQD (reference sequence).

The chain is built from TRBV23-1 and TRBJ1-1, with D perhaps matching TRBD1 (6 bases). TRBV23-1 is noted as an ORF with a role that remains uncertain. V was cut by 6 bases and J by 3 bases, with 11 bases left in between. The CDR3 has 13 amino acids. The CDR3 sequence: CASSRRQDTEAFF. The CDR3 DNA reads TGCGCCAGCAGCCGCCGACAGGACACTGAAGCTTTCTTT.

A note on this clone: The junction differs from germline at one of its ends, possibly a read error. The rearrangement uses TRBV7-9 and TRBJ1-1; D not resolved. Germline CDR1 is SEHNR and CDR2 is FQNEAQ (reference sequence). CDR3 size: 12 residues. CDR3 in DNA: TGTTCCAGCAACCACCTTACTACTGAAGCTTTCTTT. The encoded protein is CSSNHLTTEAFF.

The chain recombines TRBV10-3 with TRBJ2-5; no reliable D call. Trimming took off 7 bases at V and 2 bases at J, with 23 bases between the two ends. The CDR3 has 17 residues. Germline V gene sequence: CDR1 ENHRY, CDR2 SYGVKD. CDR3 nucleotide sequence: TGTGCCATCAAGAAAGGAAGAGGCGAGGAATCGCAAGAGACCCAGTACTTC. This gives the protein CAIKKGRGEESQETQYF.

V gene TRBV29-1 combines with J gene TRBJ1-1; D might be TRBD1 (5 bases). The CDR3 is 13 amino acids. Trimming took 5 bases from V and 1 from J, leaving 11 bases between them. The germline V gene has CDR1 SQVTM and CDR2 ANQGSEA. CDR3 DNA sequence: TGCAGCGTTAAGATTCAGGGGAACACTGAAGCTTTCTTT. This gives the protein CSVKIQGNTEAFF.

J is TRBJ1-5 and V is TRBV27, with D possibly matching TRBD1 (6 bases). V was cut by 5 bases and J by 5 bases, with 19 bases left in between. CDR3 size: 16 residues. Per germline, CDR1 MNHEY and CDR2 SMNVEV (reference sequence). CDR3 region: CASSAGVRLTHQPQHF. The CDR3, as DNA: TGTGCCAGCAGTGCAGGGGTACGGTTGACCCATCAGCCCCAGCATTTT.